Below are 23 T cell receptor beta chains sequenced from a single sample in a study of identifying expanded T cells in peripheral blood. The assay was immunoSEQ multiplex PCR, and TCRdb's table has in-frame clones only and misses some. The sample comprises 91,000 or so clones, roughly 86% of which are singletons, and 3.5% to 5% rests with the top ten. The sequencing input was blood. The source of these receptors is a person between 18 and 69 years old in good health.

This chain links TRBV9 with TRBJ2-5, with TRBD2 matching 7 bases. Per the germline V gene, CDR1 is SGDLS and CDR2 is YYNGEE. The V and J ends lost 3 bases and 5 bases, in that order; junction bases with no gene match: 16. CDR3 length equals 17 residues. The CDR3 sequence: CASSEDGGGPLGETQYF. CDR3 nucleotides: TGTGCCAGCAGCGAAGATGGGGGAGGGCCGCTGGGGGAGACCCAGTACTTC.

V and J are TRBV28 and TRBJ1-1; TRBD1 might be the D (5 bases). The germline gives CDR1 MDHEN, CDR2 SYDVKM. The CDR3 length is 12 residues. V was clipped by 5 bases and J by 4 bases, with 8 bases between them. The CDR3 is CASSQGGTEAFF. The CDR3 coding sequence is TGTGCCAGCAGTCAGGGAGGCACTGAAGCTTTCTTT.

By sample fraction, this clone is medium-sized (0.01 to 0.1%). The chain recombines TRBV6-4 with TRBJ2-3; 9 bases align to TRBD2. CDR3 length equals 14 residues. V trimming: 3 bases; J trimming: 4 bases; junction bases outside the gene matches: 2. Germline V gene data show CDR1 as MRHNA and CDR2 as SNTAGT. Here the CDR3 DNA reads TGTGCCAGCAGTGAGCGGGGGGGCCCAGATACGCAGTATTTT. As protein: CASSERGGPDTQYF.

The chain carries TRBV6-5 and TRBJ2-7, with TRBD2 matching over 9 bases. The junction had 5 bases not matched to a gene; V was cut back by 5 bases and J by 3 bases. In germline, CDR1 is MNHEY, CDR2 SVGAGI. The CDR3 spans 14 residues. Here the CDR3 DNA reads TGTGCCAGCAGTGGATATAGCGGGAGCTACGAGCAGTACTTC. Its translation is CASSGYSGSYEQYF.

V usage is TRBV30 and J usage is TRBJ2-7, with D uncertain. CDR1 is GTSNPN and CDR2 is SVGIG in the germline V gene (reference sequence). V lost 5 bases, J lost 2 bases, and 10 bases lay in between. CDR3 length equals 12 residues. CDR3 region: CAWGYSAYEQYF. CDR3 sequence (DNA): TGTGCCTGGGGATACTCGGCCTACGAGCAGTACTTC. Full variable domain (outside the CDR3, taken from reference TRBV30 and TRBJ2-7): SQTIHQWPATLVQPVGSPLSLECTVEGTSNPNLYWYRQAAGRGLQLLFYSVGIGQISSEVPQNLSASRPQDRQFILSSKKLLLSDSGFYLCAWGYSAYEQYFGPGTRLTVT.

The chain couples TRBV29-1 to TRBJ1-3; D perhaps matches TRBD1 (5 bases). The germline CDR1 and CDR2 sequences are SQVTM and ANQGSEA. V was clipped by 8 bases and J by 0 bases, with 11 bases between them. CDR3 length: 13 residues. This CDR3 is CSSRGDSGNTIYF. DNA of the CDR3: TGCAGCAGCCGGGGGGACTCTGGAAACACCATATATTTT.

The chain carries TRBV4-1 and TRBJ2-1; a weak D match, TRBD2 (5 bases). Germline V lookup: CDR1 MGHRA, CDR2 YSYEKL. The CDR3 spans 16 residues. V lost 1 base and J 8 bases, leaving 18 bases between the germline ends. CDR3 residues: CASSQGRRDWNYEQFF. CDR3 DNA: TGCGCCAGCAGCCAAGGCCGCCGGGATTGGAATTATGAGCAGTTCTTC.

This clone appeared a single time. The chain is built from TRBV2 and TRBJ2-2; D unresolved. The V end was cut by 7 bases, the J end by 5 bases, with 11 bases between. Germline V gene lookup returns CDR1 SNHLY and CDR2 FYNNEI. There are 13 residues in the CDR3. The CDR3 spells CASNYGVTGELFF. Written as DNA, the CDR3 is TGTGCCAGCAATTATGGTGTGACCGGGGAGCTGTTTTTT.

CDR3 DNA: TGTGCCAGCAGTTACCAGCGGGAGGTCTCCTACGAGCAGTACTTC. Its protein product is CASSYQREVSYEQYF. The genes are TRBV28 and TRBJ2-7; TRBD2 matches 9 bases. CDR1 is MDHEN, CDR2 SYDVKM, per germline. The CDR3 runs to 15 residues. After removal of 4 bases from V and 0 bases from J, the junction contained 4 bases not matched to a gene.

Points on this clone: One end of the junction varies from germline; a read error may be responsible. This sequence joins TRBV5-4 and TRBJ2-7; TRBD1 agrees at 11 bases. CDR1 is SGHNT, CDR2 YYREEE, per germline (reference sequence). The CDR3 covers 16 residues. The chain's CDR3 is CASSQDYGTGGYEQYF. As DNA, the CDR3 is TGCGCCAGCAGCCAAGATTACGGGACAGGGGGCTACGAGCAGTACTTC.

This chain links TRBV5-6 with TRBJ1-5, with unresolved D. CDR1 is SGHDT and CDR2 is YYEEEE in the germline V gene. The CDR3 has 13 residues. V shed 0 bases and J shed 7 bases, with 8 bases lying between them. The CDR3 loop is CASSLVGIQPQHF. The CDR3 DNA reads TGTGCCAGCAGCTTGGTTGGAATCCAGCCCCAGCATTTT.

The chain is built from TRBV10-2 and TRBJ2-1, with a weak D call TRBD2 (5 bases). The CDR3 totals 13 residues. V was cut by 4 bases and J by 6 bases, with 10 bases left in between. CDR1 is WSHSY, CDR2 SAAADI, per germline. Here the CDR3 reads CASSVGRPNEQFF. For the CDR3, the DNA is TGCGCCAGCAGTGTTGGGAGACCCAATGAGCAGTTCTTC.

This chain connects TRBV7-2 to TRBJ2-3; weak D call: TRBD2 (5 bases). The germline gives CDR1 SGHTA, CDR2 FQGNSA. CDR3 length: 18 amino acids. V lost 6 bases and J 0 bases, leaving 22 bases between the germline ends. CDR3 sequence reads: CASSLRAQGLASTDTQYF. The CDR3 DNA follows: TGTGCCAGCAGTTTGCGGGCCCAAGGACTCGCTAGCACAGATACGCAGTATTTT.

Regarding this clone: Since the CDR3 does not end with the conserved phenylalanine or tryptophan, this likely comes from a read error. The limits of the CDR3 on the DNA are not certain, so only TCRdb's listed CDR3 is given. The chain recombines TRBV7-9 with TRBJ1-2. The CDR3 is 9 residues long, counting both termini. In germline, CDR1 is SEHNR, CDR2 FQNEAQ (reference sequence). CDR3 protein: CASSLQEPG.

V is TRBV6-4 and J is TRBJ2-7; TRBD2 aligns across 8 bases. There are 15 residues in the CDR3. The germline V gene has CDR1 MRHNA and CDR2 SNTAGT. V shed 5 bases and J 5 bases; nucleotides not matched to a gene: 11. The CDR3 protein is CASSPEMAGGNEQYF. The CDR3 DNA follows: TGTGCCAGCAGTCCCGAGATGGCGGGAGGTAACGAGCAGTACTTC.

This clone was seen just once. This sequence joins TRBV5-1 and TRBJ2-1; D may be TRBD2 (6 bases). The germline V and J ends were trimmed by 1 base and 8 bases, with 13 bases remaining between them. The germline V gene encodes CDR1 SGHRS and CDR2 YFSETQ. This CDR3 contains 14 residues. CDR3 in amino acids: CASSLMPTRDEQFF. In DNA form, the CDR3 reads TGCGCCAGCAGCTTGATGCCGACTAGAGATGAGCAGTTCTTC.

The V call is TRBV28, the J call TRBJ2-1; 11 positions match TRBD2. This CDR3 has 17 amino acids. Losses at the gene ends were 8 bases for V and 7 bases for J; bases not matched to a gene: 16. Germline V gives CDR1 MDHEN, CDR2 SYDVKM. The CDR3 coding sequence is TGTGCCAGCCAACCCAGGCTACTAGCGGGGGACTTGAATGAGCAGTTCTTC. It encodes CASQPRLLAGDLNEQFF.

The CDR3 coding sequence is TGTGCCAGCAGCCGGGATTTAGTGGCCGGGGAGCTGTTTTTT. Its protein is CASSRDLVAGELFF. The rearrangement links TRBV5-4 to TRBJ2-2; perhaps TRBD2 as D (5 bases). This CDR3 has 14 residues. V lost 4 bases to trimming and J lost 6 bases, with 13 bases between them. In germline, CDR1 is SGHNT, CDR2 YYREEE (reference sequence). The full variable domain, with the rest looked up from reference TRBV5-4 and TRBJ2-2, is ETGVTQSPTHLIKTRGQQVTLRCSSQSGHNTVSWYQQALGQGPQFIFQYYREEENGRGNFPPRFSGLQFPNYSSELNVNALELDDSALYLCASSRDLVAGELFFGEGSRLTVL.

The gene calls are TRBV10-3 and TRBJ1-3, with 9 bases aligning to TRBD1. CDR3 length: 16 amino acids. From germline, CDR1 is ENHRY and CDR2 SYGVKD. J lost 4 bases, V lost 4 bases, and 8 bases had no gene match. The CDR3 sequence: CAISGPMDRGGNTIYF. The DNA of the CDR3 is TGTGCCATCAGTGGCCCCATGGACAGGGGAGGAAACACCATATATTTT.

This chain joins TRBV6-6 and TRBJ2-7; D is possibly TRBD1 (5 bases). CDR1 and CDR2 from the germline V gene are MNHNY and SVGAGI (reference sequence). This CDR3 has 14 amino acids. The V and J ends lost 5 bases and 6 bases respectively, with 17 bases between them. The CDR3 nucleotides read TGTGCCAGCAGTCCACCTGGGGCAGTTTTCGAGCAGTACTTC. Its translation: CASSPPGAVFEQYF.

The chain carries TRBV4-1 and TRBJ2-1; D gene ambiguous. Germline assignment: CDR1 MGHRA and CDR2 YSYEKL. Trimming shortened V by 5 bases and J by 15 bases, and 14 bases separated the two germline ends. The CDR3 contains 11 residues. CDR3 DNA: TGCGCCAGCAGCAAAGGTGGATCTCTGTTCTTC. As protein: CASSKGGSLFF.

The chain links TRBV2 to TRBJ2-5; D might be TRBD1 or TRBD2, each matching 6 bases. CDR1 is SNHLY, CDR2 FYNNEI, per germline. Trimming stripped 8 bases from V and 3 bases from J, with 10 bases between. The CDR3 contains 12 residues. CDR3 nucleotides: TGTGCCAGCCTGAGGGGGGAAGAGACCCAGTACTTC. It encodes CASLRGEETQYF.

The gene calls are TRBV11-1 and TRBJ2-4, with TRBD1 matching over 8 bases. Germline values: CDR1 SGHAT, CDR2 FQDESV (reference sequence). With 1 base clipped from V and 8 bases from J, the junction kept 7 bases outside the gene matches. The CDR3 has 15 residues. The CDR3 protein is CASSLEDREGDIQYF. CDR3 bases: TGTGCCAGCAGCTTAGAGGACAGGGAAGGGGACATTCAGTACTTC. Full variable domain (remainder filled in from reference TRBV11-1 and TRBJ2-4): EAEVAQSPRYKITEKSQAVAFWCDPISGHATLYWYRQILGQGPELLVQFQDESVVDDSQLPKDRFSAERLKGVDSTLKIQPAELGDSAMYLCASSLEDREGDIQYFGAGTRLSVL.